This TCR beta chain emerged from a study of blood T cell repertoires in COVID-19. Per the original data handling: For nucleated cells, counts were estimated from reference gene primer amplification. TCRdb keeps only in-frame clones here, not all; method: immunoSEQ multiplex PCR. The V and J calls and the clone size are those of that table, but D and trimming were determined from the DNA. The data hold about 190,000 clones, with approximately 91% observed a single time. Germline CDR1 is GTSNPN and CDR2 is SVGIG (reference sequence). Trimming took 0 bases from V and 12 from J, leaving 23 bases between them. The CDR3 has 15 amino acids.

The clonotype comes from a man aged 25 to 45 with acute or convalescent COVID-19. The chain employs TRBV30 and TRBJ1-2, with D possibly matching TRBD1 (6 bases). The sequenced sample was peripheral blood. This CDR3 reads CAWSVRGQGPVKDTF. The DNA for the CDR3 is TGTGCCTGGAGTGTACGAGGTCAGGGGCCGGTTAAGGACACCTTC.